The next 5 T cell receptor beta chains were all read from a single sample in a study of blood T cell repertoires in COVID-19. Sequencing used immunoSEQ multiplex PCR; TCRdb keeps in-frame clones, though not all of them. The data contain around 60,000 clones, approximately 75% of them singletons. Material for sequencing was peripheral blood. These receptors all stem from a man older than 75 with acute or convalescent COVID-19.

This chain links TRBV7-6 with TRBJ1-4; D possibly corresponds to TRBD1 (6 bases). Trimming shortened V by 6 bases and J by 3 bases, and 14 bases separated the two germline ends. There are 15 residues in the CDR3. Germline-derived CDR1 and CDR2 are SGHVS and FNYEAQ. The CDR3 DNA sequence: TGTGCCAGCAGACCCCAACAGGGACCTAATGAAAAACTGTTTTTT. Residues: CASRPQQGPNEKLFF.

The rearrangement uses TRBV7-2 and TRBJ2-3, with 9 nucleotides matching TRBD2. Trimming took 5 bases from V and 4 from J; bases not matched to a gene: 7. The CDR3 is 15 residues long. In germline, CDR1 is SGHTA, CDR2 FQGNSA. CDR3 sequence (DNA): TGTGCCAGCAGCCGCATGGGACTAGCTCCAGATACGCAGTATTTT. It translates to CASSRMGLAPDTQYF.

The V and J genes are TRBV24-1 and TRBJ2-7, with 7 positions matching TRBD2. Trimming took 12 bases from V and 7 from J; bases not matched to a gene: 5. The CDR3 extends over 10 amino acids. Germline V gives CDR1 KGHDR, CDR2 SFDVKD. The CDR3 DNA follows: TGTGCCCCACCCGGGGGGGAGCAGTACTTC. It yields the protein CAPPGGEQYF.

V usage is TRBV6-5 and J usage is TRBJ2-2; D possibly corresponds to TRBD1 (6 bases). Germline V gene sequence: CDR1 MNHEY, CDR2 SVGAGI. The CDR3 is 15 amino acids. The V gene lost 6 bases and the J gene lost 4 bases, with 15 bases spanning the gap. This CDR3 is CASRHTTGATGELFF. In DNA form, the CDR3 reads TGTGCCAGCAGACATACGACAGGCGCCACCGGGGAGCTGTTTTTT.

The chain carries TRBV5-1 and TRBJ2-1; 11 nucleotides agree with TRBD1. Germline CDR1 SGHRS, CDR2 YFSETQ. This CDR3 comprises 15 residues. V was pared by 4 bases and J by 2 bases, with 2 bases of the junction left unmatched. CDR3 in DNA: TGCGCCAGCAGCCCGGGACAGGGGGCCTACAATGAGCAGTTCTTC. Its translation is CASSPGQGAYNEQFF. Variable domain in full (rest from reference TRBV5-1 and TRBJ2-1): KAGVTQTPRYLIKTRGQQVTLSCSPISGHRSVSWYQQTPGQGLQFLFEYFSETQRNKGNFPGRFSGRQFSNSRSEMNVSTLELGDSALYLCASSPGQGAYNEQFFGPGTRLTVL.